The sequence of this T cell receptor beta chain was determined in a study of CDR3 diversity in severe acne. Germline CDR1 reads SGHVS; CDR2 reads FNYEAQ. This CDR3 is built from 14 residues. Losses at the gene ends were 4 bases for V and 3 bases for J; bases not matched to a gene: 3. MiXCR was run by TCRdb on the PCR reads, yielding one entry per CDR3 protein. Among approximately 79,000 distinct CDR3 sequences, around 50% were seen once, and the ten largest hold about 9.5%. The sequenced sample was blood. This rearrangement joins TRBV7-6 to TRBJ2-3; 8 bases fit TRBD2. This clonotype was sampled from a male donor in good health, serving as a control. CDR3 in amino acids: CASSWGGGTDTQYF. The CDR3 DNA reads as TGTGCCAGCAGCTGGGGCGGGGGGACAGATACGCAGTATTTT. Variable domain in full (rest from reference TRBV7-6 and TRBJ2-3): GAGVSQSPRYKVTKRGQDVALRCDPISGHVSLYWYRQALGQGPEFLTYFNYEAQQDKSGLPNDRFSAERPEGSISTLTIQRTEQRDSAMYRCASSWGGGTDTQYFGPGTRLTVL.